These T cell receptor beta chains were read from a single sample in a study of cytomegalovirus exposure and HLA in healthy donors. The protocol was immunoSEQ multiplex PCR, while the TCRdb copy is restricted to in-frame clones and leaves out a portion. Found here are approximately 130,000 clones, roughly 77% of them singletons; the top ten hold roughly 1.8%. The sequenced sample consisted of PBMCs. These receptors were taken from a man between 18 and 35 years old in good health and CMV-seronegative. Both conserved end residues are part of each CDR3. The D gene is left open where the match is weak. Only some rows state a clone size, as once, few, many or a class for expanded clones.

DNA: TGCGCCAGCCGCAGGACAGGGGACTCCTACGAGCAGTACTTC
CDR3: CASRRTGDSYEQYF
J: TRBJ2-7
D: TRBD1
size: once
V: TRBV5-1

DNA: TGTGCCAGCAGTTACGGAGACAATCAGCCCCAGCATTTT
CDR3: CASSYGDNQPQHF
J: TRBJ1-5
D: NA
size: once
V: TRBV6-6

DNA: TGTGCCAGCAGTGACAGACAGGGAAGGGGCTACACCTTC
CDR3: CASSDRQGRGYTF
J: TRBJ1-2
D: TRBD1
size: NA
V: TRBV6-4

DNA: TGTGCCAGCAGCTTGATGTCCGGACAGAGGGGATCACCCCTCCACTTT
CDR3: CASSLMSGQRGSPLHF
J: TRBJ1-6
D: NA
size: few
V: TRBV5-6

DNA: TGTGCCAGCTCAACCCCACAGGGGGGAGGTGGCTACACCTTC
CDR3: CASSTPQGGGGYTF
J: TRBJ1-2
D: TRBD1
size: NA
V: TRBV18

DNA: TGTGCCAGATTAAGGGGTAGGGACAGGGACTACGAGCAGTACTTC
CDR3: CARLRGRDRDYEQYF
J: TRBJ2-7
D: TRBD1
size: NA
V: TRBV10-3

DNA: TGTGCCAGCAGCTCGCGGGAGACCCAGTACTTC
CDR3: CASSSRETQYF
J: TRBJ2-5
D: NA
size: NA
V: TRBV5-6

DNA: TGTGCCAGCAGCCCTCAGTTGACTAGCGGGGGCCGGGGTACGCAGTATTTT
CDR3: CASSPQLTSGGRGTQYF
J: TRBJ2-3
D: TRBD2
size: NA
V: TRBV7-2

DNA: TGTGCCAGCAGCCCCCGGACAGGTGAAGCTTTCTTT
CDR3: CASSPRTGEAFF
J: TRBJ1-1
D: TRBD1
size: once
V: TRBV9

DNA: TGTGCCAGCAGCCGACTAGCGGGGGGTGAGGATACGCAGTATTTT
CDR3: CASSRLAGGEDTQYF
J: TRBJ2-3
D: TRBD2
size: NA
V: TRBV5-6

DNA: TGTGCCAGCAGTTCCGGTTCCCAAAACACTGAAGCTTTCTTT
CDR3: CASSSGSQNTEAFF
J: TRBJ1-1
D: NA
size: NA
V: TRBV7-3

DNA: TGTGCCAGCAGTGAAAGGGGCGGCAGGTACTCCTACGAGCAGTACTTC
CDR3: CASSERGGRYSYEQYF
J: TRBJ2-7
D: NA
size: few
V: TRBV2

DNA: TGTGCCATCAGTGAGTCGAGCGGGGGGCTGTCAGGAAATGAGCAGTTCTTC
CDR3: CAISESSGGLSGNEQFF
J: TRBJ2-1
D: TRBD2
size: NA
V: TRBV10-3

DNA: TGTGCCAGCAGCGTAGGACCAGGGAGCAATCAGCCCCAGCATTTT
CDR3: CASSVGPGSNQPQHF
J: TRBJ1-5
D: NA
size: NA
V: TRBV9

DNA: TGTGCCAGTACCGTTCCCCGACAGGGCAGCTATGGCTACACCTTC
CDR3: CASTVPRQGSYGYTF
J: TRBJ1-2
D: TRBD1
size: NA
V: TRBV19

DNA: TGTGCCAGCTCACCACTTTCGTCGGGGGGCGCCGGAAACACCATATATTTT
CDR3: CASSPLSSGGAGNTIYF
J: TRBJ1-3
D: NA
size: NA
V: TRBV18

DNA: TGTGCCAGCGGGGAACCGAGAAACTTTAGCGACGAGCAGTACTTC
CDR3: CASGEPRNFSDEQYF
J: TRBJ2-7
D: NA
size: NA
V: TRBV2

DNA: TGTGCCAGCTCACCACCGGGGACAGGGACCACTGAAGCTTTCTTT
CDR3: CASSPPGTGTTEAFF
J: TRBJ1-1
D: TRBD1
size: NA
V: TRBV18

DNA: TGTGCCAGCAGTGAAGGACTAGCGGGAGGTGAGACCCAGTACTTC
CDR3: CASSEGLAGGETQYF
J: TRBJ2-5
D: TRBD2
size: NA
V: TRBV25-1

DNA: TGCGCCAGCAGCCCCGAGGCTAGCGGGATTTTTACGCAGTATTTT
CDR3: CASSPEASGIFTQYF
J: TRBJ2-3
D: TRBD2
size: NA
V: TRBV5-1

DNA: TGTGCCAGCAGCTTGGACCAGGGAGGCTATGGCTACACCTTC
CDR3: CASSLDQGGYGYTF
J: TRBJ1-2
D: NA
size: NA
V: TRBV5-6

DNA: TGTGCCACCCGCGAGGCACTCCAGTTTAGCAATCAGCCCCAGCATTTT
CDR3: CATREALQFSNQPQHF
J: TRBJ1-5
D: NA
size: few
V: TRBV19

DNA: TGTTCCAGCAGCTTCAGTAGCGGGGGGGCCAAAGAGACCCAGTACTTC
CDR3: CSSSFSSGGAKETQYF
J: TRBJ2-5
D: TRBD2
size: NA
V: TRBV7-9

DNA: TGCGCCAGCAGCTTGGCATCAACAGGTACCGGGGAGCTGTTTTTT
CDR3: CASSLASTGTGELFF
J: TRBJ2-2
D: NA
size: NA
V: TRBV5-1

DNA: TGTGCCAGCAGTTACCTCGGGGTTAACACTGAAGCTTTCTTT
CDR3: CASSYLGVNTEAFF
J: TRBJ1-1
D: NA
size: NA
V: TRBV27

DNA: TGTGCCAGCAGCCAGTTTCAGGGTTACTACGAGCAGTACTTC
CDR3: CASSQFQGYYEQYF
J: TRBJ2-7
D: NA
size: NA
V: TRBV14

DNA: TGTGCCAGCAGCCGACTAGCGGGGGGGCAAGAGACCCAGTACTTC
CDR3: CASSRLAGGQETQYF
J: TRBJ2-5
D: TRBD2
size: NA
V: TRBV7-9

DNA: TGTGCCAGCAGCCTCCACAGGGGGGTAGGCTATGGCTACACCTTC
CDR3: CASSLHRGVGYGYTF
J: TRBJ1-2
D: TRBD1
size: NA
V: TRBV7-2

DNA: TGTGCCAGCAGTGATCGGGACTACCTCAACACTGAAGCTTTCTTT
CDR3: CASSDRDYLNTEAFF
J: TRBJ1-1
D: NA
size: NA
V: TRBV2

DNA: TGTGCCAGCAGTTACCTACCGAGCTCCTATAATTCACCCCTCCACTTT
CDR3: CASSYLPSSYNSPLHF
J: TRBJ1-6
D: NA
size: NA
V: TRBV6-5

DNA: TGCAGCGTTGAAGGAGCTGGGCAAGTCAATTATGGCTACACCTTC
CDR3: CSVEGAGQVNYGYTF
J: TRBJ1-2
D: NA
size: NA
V: TRBV29-1

DNA: TGTGCCAGCACCAACACAGGGCATCTTTCCGACGAGCAGTACTTC
CDR3: CASTNTGHLSDEQYF
J: TRBJ2-7
D: NA
size: NA
V: TRBV7-9